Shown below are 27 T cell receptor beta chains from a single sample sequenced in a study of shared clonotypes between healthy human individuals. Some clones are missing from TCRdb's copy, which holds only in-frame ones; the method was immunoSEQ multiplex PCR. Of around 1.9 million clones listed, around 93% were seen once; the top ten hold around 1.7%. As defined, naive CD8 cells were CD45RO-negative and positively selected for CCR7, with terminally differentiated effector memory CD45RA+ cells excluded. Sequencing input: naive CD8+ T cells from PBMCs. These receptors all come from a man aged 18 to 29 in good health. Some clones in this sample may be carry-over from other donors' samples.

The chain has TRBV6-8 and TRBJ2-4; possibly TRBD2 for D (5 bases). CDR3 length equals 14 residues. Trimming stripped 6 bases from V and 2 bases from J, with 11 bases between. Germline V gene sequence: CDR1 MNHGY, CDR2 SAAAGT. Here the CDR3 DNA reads TGTGCCAGCAGCACGAGCGGCACCAAAAACATTCAGTACTTC. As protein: CASSTSGTKNIQYF.

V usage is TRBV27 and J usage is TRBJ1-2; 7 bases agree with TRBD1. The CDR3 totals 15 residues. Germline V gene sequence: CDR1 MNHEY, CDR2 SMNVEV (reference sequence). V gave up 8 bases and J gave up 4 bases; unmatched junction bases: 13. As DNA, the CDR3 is TGTGCCAGCGGCCTGACAGGGAACAACCCCTATGGCTACACCTTC. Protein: CASGLTGNNPYGYTF.

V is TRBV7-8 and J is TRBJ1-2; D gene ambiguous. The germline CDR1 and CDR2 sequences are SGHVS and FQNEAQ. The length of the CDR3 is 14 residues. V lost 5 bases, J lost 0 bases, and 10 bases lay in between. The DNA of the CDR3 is TGTGCCAGCAGCCGGGGTCGAACTAACTATGGCTACACCTTC. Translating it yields CASSRGRTNYGYTF.

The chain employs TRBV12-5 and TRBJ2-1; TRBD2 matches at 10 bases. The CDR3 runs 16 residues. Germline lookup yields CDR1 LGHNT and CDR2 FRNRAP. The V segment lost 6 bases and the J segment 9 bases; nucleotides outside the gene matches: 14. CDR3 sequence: CASGRPLAGVYPEQFF. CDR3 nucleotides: TGTGCTAGTGGCCGACCCCTAGCGGGAGTGTATCCTGAGCAGTTCTTC.

The CDR3 spells CASSRGVSEAFF. Here the CDR3 DNA reads TGTGCCAGCAGCCGGGGGGTCTCTGAAGCTTTCTTT. The V call is TRBV5-6, the J call TRBJ1-1, with D tentatively TRBD1 (5 bases). Trimming left V 4 bases short and J 6 bases short, with 10 bases between. Germline lookup yields CDR1 SGHDT and CDR2 YYEEEE. The CDR3 runs 12 residues.

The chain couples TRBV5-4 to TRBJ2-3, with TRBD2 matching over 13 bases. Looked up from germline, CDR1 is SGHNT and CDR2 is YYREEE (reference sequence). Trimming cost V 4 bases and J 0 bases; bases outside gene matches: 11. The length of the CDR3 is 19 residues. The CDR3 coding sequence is TGTGCCAGCAGCGCGGGACTAGCGGGAACCGTATCTAGCACAGATACGCAGTATTTT. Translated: CASSAGLAGTVSSTDTQYF.

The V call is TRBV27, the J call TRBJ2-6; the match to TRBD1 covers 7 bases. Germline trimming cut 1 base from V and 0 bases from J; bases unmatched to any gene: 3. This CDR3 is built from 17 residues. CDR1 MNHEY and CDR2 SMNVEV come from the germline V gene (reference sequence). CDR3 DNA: TGTGCCAGCAGTTTATTGGGGACAGTCTCTGGGGCCAACGTCCTGACTTTC. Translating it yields CASSLLGTVSGANVLTF.

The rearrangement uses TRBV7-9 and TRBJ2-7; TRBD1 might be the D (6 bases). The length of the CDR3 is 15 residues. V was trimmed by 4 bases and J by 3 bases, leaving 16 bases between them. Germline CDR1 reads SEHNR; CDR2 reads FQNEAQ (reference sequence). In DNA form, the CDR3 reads TGTGCCAGCAGCTCCAACAAGGACAGACGCTACGAGCAGTACTTC. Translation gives CASSSNKDRRYEQYF.

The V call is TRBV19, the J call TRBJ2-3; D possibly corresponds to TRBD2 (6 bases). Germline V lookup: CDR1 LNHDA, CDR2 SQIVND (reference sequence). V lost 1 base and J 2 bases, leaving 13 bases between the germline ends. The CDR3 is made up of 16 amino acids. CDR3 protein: CASSIGRRGYTDTQYF. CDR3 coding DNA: TGTGCCAGTAGTATAGGCCGGCGGGGCTACACAGATACGCAGTATTTT.

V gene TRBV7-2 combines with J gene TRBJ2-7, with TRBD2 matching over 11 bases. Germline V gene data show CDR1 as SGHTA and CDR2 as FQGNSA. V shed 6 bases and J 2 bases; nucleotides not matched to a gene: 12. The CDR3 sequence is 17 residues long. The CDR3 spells CASREGSGRALPYEQYF. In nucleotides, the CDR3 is TGTGCCAGCAGAGAGGGTAGCGGGAGGGCCCTCCCCTACGAGCAGTACTTC.

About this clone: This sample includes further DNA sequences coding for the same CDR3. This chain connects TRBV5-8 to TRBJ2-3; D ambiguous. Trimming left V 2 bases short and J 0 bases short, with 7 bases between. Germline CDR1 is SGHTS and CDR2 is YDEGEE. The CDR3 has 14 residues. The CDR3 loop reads CASSLGGSTDTQYF. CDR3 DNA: TGTGCCAGCAGCTTAGGTGGAAGCACAGATACGCAGTATTTT.

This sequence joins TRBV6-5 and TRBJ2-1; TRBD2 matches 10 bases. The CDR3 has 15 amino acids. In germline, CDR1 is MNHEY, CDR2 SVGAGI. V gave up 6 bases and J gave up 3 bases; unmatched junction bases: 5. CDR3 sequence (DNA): TGTGCCAGCAGCACAGCGGGAGGGAACTACAATGAGCAGTTCTTC. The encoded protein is CASSTAGGNYNEQFF.

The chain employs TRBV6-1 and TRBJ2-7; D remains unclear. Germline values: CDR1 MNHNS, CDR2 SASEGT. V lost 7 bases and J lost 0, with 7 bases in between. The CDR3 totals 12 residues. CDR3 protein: CASIAFSYEQYF. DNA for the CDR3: TGTGCCAGCATCGCTTTCTCCTACGAGCAGTACTTC.

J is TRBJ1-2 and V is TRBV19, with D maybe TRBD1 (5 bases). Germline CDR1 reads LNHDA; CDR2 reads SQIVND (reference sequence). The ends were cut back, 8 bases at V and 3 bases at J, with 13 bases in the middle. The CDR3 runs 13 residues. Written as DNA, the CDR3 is TGTGCCAGTGCACCAGGGTCGTACTATGGCTACACCTTC. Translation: CASAPGSYYGYTF.

The CDR3 DNA reads TGTGCCAGCAGTTCAGGGGGCGAGCAGTACTTC. Protein sequence: CASSSGGEQYF. This sequence joins TRBV6-6 and TRBJ2-7; 7 positions match TRBD1. Trimming cost V 4 bases and J 6 bases; bases outside gene matches: 0. CDR1 and CDR2 from the germline V gene are MNHNY and SVGAGI (reference sequence). The CDR3 is 11 residues long.

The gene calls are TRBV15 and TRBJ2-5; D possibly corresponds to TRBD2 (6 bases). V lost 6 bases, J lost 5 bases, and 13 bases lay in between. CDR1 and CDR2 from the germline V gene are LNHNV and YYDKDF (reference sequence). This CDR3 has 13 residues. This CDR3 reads CATSREDRETQYF. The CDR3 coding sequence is TGTGCCACCAGTAGGGAGGATAGGGAGACCCAGTACTTC. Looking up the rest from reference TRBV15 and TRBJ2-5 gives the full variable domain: DAMVIQNPRYQVTQFGKPVTLSCSQTLNHNVMYWYQQKSSQAPKLLFHYYDKDFNNEADTPDNFQSRRPNTSFCFLDIRSPGLGDTAMYLCATSREDRETQYFGPGTRLLVL.

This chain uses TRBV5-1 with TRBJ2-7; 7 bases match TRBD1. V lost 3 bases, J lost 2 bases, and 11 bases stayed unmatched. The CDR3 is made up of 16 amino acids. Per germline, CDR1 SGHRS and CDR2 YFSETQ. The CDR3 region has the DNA TGCGCCAGCAGCTACCGACAGGGCGTGGGTACCTACGAGCAGTACTTC. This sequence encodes CASSYRQGVGTYEQYF.

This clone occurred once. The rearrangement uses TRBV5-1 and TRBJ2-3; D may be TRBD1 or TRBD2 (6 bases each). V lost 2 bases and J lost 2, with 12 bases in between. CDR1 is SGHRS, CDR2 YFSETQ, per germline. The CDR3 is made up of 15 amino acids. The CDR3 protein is CASSFEGGYTDTQYF. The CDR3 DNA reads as TGCGCCAGCAGCTTTGAGGGGGGATACACAGATACGCAGTATTTT.

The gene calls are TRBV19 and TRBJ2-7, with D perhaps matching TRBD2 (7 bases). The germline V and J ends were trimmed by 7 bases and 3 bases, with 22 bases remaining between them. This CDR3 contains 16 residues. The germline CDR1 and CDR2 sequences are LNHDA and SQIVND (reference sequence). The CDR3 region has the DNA TGTGCCAGTATAGGGGGTCCGCGGGAGCTTAGCTACGAGCAGTACTTC. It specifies CASIGGPRELSYEQYF.

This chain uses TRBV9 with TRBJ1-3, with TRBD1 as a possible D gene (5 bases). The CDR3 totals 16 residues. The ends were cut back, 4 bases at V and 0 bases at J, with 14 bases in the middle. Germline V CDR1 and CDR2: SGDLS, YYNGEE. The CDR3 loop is CASSPSGQLSGNTIYF. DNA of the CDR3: TGTGCCAGCAGCCCATCGGGGCAGCTCTCTGGAAACACCATATATTTT.

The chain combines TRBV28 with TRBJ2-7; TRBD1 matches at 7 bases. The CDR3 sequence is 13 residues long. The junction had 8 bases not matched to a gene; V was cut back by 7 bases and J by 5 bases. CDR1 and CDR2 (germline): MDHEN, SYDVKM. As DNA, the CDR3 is TGTGCCAGCACCCTAGGAACAGGGGACGAGCAGTACTTC. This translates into CASTLGTGDEQYF.

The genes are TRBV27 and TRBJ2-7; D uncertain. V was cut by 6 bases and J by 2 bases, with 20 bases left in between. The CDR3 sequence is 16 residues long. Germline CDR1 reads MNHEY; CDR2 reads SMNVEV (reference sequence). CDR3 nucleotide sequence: TGTGCCAGCAGCCCCTCGGCAGGACCTGCGCCCTACGAGCAGTACTTC. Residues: CASSPSAGPAPYEQYF.

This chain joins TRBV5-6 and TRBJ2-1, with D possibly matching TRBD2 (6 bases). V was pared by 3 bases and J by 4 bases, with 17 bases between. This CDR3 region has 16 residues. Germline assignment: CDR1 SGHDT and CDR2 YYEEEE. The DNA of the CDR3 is TGTGCCAGCAGCTCAACTAGCTCGGTTGTGTACAATGAGCAGTTCTTC. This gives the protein CASSSTSSVVYNEQFF.

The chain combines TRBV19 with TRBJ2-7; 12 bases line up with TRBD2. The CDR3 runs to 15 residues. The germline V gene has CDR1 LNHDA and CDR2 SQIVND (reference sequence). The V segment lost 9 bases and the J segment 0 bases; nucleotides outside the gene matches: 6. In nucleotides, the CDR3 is TGTGCCAGCCGATGGACTAGCGGGAACTCCTACGAGCAGTACTTC. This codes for CASRWTSGNSYEQYF.

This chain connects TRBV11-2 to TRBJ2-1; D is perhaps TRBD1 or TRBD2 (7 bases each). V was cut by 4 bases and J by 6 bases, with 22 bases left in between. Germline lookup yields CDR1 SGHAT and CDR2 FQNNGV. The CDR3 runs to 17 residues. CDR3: CASSSRGGDSSLNEQFF. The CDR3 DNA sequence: TGTGCCAGCAGCTCCCGAGGGGGGGACAGCTCACTCAATGAGCAGTTCTTC.

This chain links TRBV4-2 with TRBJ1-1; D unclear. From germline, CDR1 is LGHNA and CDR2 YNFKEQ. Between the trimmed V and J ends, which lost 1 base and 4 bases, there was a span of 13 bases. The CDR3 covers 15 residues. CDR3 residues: CASSQGFTGSTEAFF. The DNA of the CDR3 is TGTGCCAGCAGCCAAGGGTTCACGGGGAGCACTGAAGCTTTCTTT.

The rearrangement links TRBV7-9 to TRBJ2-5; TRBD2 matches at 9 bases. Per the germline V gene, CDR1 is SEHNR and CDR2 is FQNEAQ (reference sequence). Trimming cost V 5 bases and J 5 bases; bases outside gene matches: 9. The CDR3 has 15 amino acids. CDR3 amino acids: CASSALPSGMETQYF. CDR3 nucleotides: TGTGCCAGCAGCGCCCTCCCTAGCGGGATGGAGACCCAGTACTTC.